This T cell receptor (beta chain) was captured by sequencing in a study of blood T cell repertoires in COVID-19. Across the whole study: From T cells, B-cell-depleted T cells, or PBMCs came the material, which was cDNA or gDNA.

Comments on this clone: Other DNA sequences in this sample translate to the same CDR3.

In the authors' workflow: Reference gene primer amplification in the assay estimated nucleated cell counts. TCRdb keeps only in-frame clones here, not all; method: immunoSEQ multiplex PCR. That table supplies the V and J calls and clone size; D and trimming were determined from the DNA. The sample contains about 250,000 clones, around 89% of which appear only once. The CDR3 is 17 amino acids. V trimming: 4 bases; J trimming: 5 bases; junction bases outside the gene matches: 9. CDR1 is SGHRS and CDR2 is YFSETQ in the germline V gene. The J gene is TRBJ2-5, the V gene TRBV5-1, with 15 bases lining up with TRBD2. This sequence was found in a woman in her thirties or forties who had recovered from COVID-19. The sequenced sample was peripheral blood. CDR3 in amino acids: CASSPGLAGGPGETQYF. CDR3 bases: TGCGCCAGCAGCCCCGGACTAGCGGGAGGGCCGGGGGAGACCCAGTACTTC.